This T cell receptor (beta chain) came from a study of T-cell memory formation after mild COVID-19. Via MiXCR, TCRdb re-called the 5' RACE reads, giving one row per CDR3 protein. The sample lists about 430,000 distinct CDR3 sequences, 20% to 25% seen once, with 8.5% to 10% in the top ten. Study findings and constraints: Researchers could not confirm that second-wave clones peaking on day 37 targeted SARS-CoV-2. Among clones contracting day 15 to 85, CD4/CD8 was balanced, whereas later expanders leaned CD4+.

CDR1 SGHTA and CDR2 FQGNSA come from the germline V gene. V was pared by 0 bases and J by 3 bases, with 5 bases of the junction left unmatched. CDR3 length: 15 residues. About this clonotype itself: Its target is not known.

The V and J genes are TRBV7-2 and TRBJ2-7; TRBD2 matches at 7 bases. The sequenced sample consisted of PBMCs or a T cell subset sorted from them (not recorded which). The clonotype originates from an adult woman who had mild COVID-19 (a few samples of this study predate the infection). Cell type and time point are not known. The CDR3 region is CASSLANRGSYEQYF. CDR3 nucleotides: TGTGCCAGCAGCTTAGCGAATCGCGGGAGCTACGAGCAGTACTTC.